Each of the 22 T cell receptor beta chains below was sequenced from the same sample in a study of response to subunit inactivated influenza vaccine. MiXCR was run by TCRdb on the RT-PCR reads, yielding one entry per CDR3 protein. The sample has under 750,000 distinct CDR3 sequences; over 9.5% are singletons. The sample was PBMCs from blood, taken on the day of vaccination. The receptors were sampled from a man between 45 and 60 years old who received an inactivated influenza vaccine.

This clonotype was seen ten or more times. The chain recombines TRBV4-2 with TRBJ2-1; 11 nucleotides agree with TRBD2. CDR1 is LGHNA and CDR2 is YNFKEQ in the germline V gene. The CDR3 has 16 residues. Trimming took 0 bases from V and 3 from J; bases not matched to a gene: 1. The CDR3 loop reads CASSQELAGGYNEQFF. CDR3 in DNA: TGTGCCAGCAGCCAAGAGCTAGCGGGAGGCTACAATGAGCAGTTCTTC.

The CDR3 nucleotides are TGCGCCAGCAGCTTGGCCTCCGGGAGAGTCGGCACAGATACGCAGTATTTT. Protein sequence: CASSLASGRVGTDTQYF. This sequence joins TRBV5-1 and TRBJ2-3; the D gene is possibly TRBD2 (6 bases). The CDR3 is 17 amino acids. Trimming removed 0 bases from V and 1 base from J, with 15 bases in between. Germline CDR1 reads SGHRS; CDR2 reads YFSETQ.

The J gene is TRBJ1-1, the V gene TRBV4-2, with TRBD1 matching 8 bases. V lost 0 bases, J lost 4 bases, and 10 bases stayed unmatched. CDR1 LGHNA and CDR2 YNFKEQ come from the germline V gene. The CDR3 sequence is 17 residues long. DNA for the CDR3: TGTGCCAGCAGCCAAGAAGACCGGACAGGGTGGACCACTGAAGCTTTCTTT. The encoded protein is CASSQEDRTGWTTEAFF.

The chain is built from TRBV20-1 and TRBJ2-7; D is ambiguous. Germline V gene lookup returns CDR1 DFQATT and CDR2 SNEGSKA (reference sequence). This CDR3 contains 15 residues. Trimming left V 0 bases short and J 0 bases short, with 12 bases between. CDR3 amino acids: CSARDRSRNSYEQYF. The DNA of the CDR3 is TGCAGTGCTAGAGATCGGAGCAGGAACTCCTACGAGCAGTACTTC.

This clonotype came up a few times. V is TRBV7-8 and J is TRBJ1-5; 8 nucleotides align to TRBD1. This CDR3 region has 16 residues. The ends lost 2 bases at V and 4 bases at J; junction bases unmatched: 7. CDR1 and CDR2 from the germline V gene are SGHVS and FQNEAQ. CDR3 protein: CASSLTDRGRNQPQHF. The CDR3 DNA reads as TGTGCCAGCAGCTTAACTGACAGGGGCCGGAATCAGCCCCAGCATTTT.

The chain has TRBV20-1 and TRBJ2-1; 13 bases are shared with TRBD2. The V and J ends lost 3 bases and 8 bases, in that order; junction bases with no gene match: 1. Germline loops: CDR1 DFQATT, CDR2 SNEGSKA (reference sequence). The CDR3 covers 13 residues. CDR3 sequence: CSARGLAGHEQFF. Written as DNA, the CDR3 is TGCAGTGCTAGGGGACTAGCGGGACATGAGCAGTTCTTC.

The CDR3 sequence: CASSYGGVNSPLHF. DNA for the CDR3: TGTGCCAGCAGTTATGGAGGGGTTAATTCACCCCTCCACTTT. The rearrangement joins TRBV6-5 to TRBJ1-6; perhaps TRBD1 as D (5 bases). Germline V CDR1 and CDR2: MNHEY, SVGAGI. V was pared by 3 bases and J by 6 bases, with 9 bases between. The CDR3 covers 14 residues.

About this clonotype itself: Possible read error: a much larger clone is one base away. The chain is built from TRBV29-1 and TRBJ1-4, with 7 bases matching TRBD1. Germline V CDR1 and CDR2: SQVTM, ANQGSEA. This CDR3 has 15 residues. V lost 0 bases to trimming and J lost 10 bases; unmatched junction nucleotides: 11. The DNA for the CDR3 is TGCAGCGTTGAAGATTCCGACAGGGATGGAGGAAAACTGTTTTTT. Amino acid sequence: CSVEDSDRDGGKLFF.

V usage is TRBV4-3 and J usage is TRBJ2-7; TRBD2 agrees at 16 bases. Per the germline V gene, CDR1 is LGHNA and CDR2 is YSLEER. The CDR3 extends over 19 amino acids. V lost 1 base to trimming and J lost 4 bases; unmatched junction nucleotides: 10. CDR3 amino acids: CASSQVFLGLAGGRYEQYF. CDR3 DNA sequence: TGCGCCAGCAGCCAAGTTTTTCTGGGACTAGCGGGAGGGCGGTACGAGCAGTACTTC.

This clonotype appeared a single time. The chain carries TRBV9 and TRBJ1-1; a weak D match, TRBD1 (6 bases). V shed 0 bases and J shed 3 bases, with 15 bases lying between them. Germline V gene lookup returns CDR1 SGDLS and CDR2 YYNGEE. The CDR3 is 16 amino acids. CDR3 DNA: TGTGCCAGCAGCGTAGGATTACAGGGAGGGGACACTGAAGCTTTCTTT. This sequence encodes CASSVGLQGGDTEAFF.

This clonotype has a handful of counts. The chain couples TRBV28 to TRBJ2-1, with D hard to call. From germline, CDR1 is MDHEN and CDR2 SYDVKM. V lost 2 bases, J lost 0 bases, and 5 bases lay in between. The CDR3 covers 14 residues. Here the CDR3 DNA reads TGTGCCAGCAGTTTACTGAACTCCTACAATGAGCAGTTCTTC. This gives the protein CASSLLNSYNEQFF.

This clonotype was counted ten times or more. The chain has TRBV4-3 and TRBJ1-4; D possibly corresponds to TRBD1 (6 bases). Per germline, CDR1 LGHNA and CDR2 YSLEER. The CDR3 is 16 residues long. V dropped 1 base and J dropped 5 bases, with 14 bases sitting between them. DNA for the CDR3: TGCGCCAGCAGCCAAGGATCCGGGGGCGGAAATGAAAAACTGTTTTTT. Its translation is CASSQGSGGGNEKLFF.

In its sample, this clonotype was seen a few times. The chain couples TRBV3-1 to TRBJ1-5; possibly TRBD1 for D (6 bases). Looked up from germline, CDR1 is LGHDT and CDR2 is YNNKEL (reference sequence). V lost 2 bases and J 2 bases, leaving 10 bases between the germline ends. CDR3 length: 15 residues. This chain's CDR3 is CASSQTGTRNQPQHF. The CDR3 coding sequence is TGTGCCAGCAGCCAAACGGGGACACGCAATCAGCCCCAGCATTTT.

A few counts support this clonotype. The rearrangement uses TRBV4-3 and TRBJ2-7, with TRBD2 matching 8 bases. Germline trimming cut 0 bases from V and 7 bases from J; bases unmatched to any gene: 14. CDR3 length: 17 amino acids. Germline CDR1 reads LGHNA; CDR2 reads YSLEER. The CDR3 region has the DNA TGCGCCAGCAGCCAAGAAATTCCCGGACTAGCCTCAGGAGAGCAGTACTTC. Translating it yields CASSQEIPGLASGEQYF.

This clonotype was recorded a few times. The chain uses TRBV24-1 and TRBJ2-1, with 12 positions matching TRBD2. The ends lost 4 bases at V and 7 bases at J; junction bases unmatched: 7. The length of the CDR3 is 16 residues. The germline V gene encodes CDR1 KGHDR and CDR2 SFDVKD. The CDR3 DNA reads TGTGCCACCAGTGAGACGCTAGCGGGAGGGGCTAATGAGCAGTTCTTC. Protein product: CATSETLAGGANEQFF.

In its sample, this clonotype was seen a few times. The chain has TRBV6-1 and TRBJ1-5; D gene unclear. Germline-derived CDR1 and CDR2 are MNHNS and SASEGT. V shed 7 bases and J shed 2 bases, with 12 bases lying between them. The CDR3 covers 14 residues. The CDR3 here is CASNKESGNQPQHF. The DNA for the CDR3 is TGTGCCAGCAATAAAGAGTCGGGCAATCAGCCCCAGCATTTT.

This sequence joins TRBV4-2 and TRBJ2-5, with D maybe TRBD1 (5 bases). CDR3 length: 15 amino acids. Germline-derived CDR1 and CDR2 are LGHNA and YNFKEQ. The ends were cut back, 1 base at V and 5 bases at J, with 14 bases in the middle. CDR3 in amino acids: CASSQGAAGMETQYF. CDR3 nucleotides: TGTGCCAGCAGCCAAGGGGCGGCAGGGATGGAGACCCAGTACTTC.

Many counts were recorded for this clonotype. The gene calls are TRBV6-5 and TRBJ2-7; perhaps TRBD1 as D (5 bases). V was cut by 2 bases and J by 0 bases, with 8 bases left in between. The CDR3 covers 14 residues. Germline V gene lookup returns CDR1 MNHEY and CDR2 SVGAGI. The CDR3 nucleotides are TGTGCCAGCAGTTACGACAGAAACTCCTACGAGCAGTACTTC. It yields the protein CASSYDRNSYEQYF.

The rearrangement uses TRBV4-3 and TRBJ1-4; a possible D gene is TRBD1 (6 bases). Trimming stripped 4 bases from V and 8 bases from J, with 17 bases between. The CDR3 consists of 15 residues. In germline, CDR1 is LGHNA, CDR2 YSLEER. The CDR3 DNA reads TGCGCCAGCAGCCCCCACAGGGCCGAGGGAGAAAAACTGTTTTTT. It specifies CASSPHRAEGEKLFF.

In its sample, this clonotype was seen a few times. The rearrangement links TRBV29-1 to TRBJ2-1; D gene uncertain. The CDR3 spans 18 residues. Looked up from germline, CDR1 is SQVTM and CDR2 is ANQGSEA. V gave up 7 bases and J gave up 0 bases, with 25 bases separating them. The CDR3 protein is CSAVGLVLQMSSYNEQFF. The DNA of the CDR3 is TGCAGCGCTGTGGGTCTGGTCCTCCAGATGAGCTCCTACAATGAGCAGTTCTTC.

This clonotype was seen only a few times. The chain links TRBV9 to TRBJ2-7, with D possibly being TRBD2 (5 bases). Deletions cut 0 bases from V and 7 bases from J, with 17 bases between. The CDR3 length is 15 residues. Per the germline V gene, CDR1 is SGDLS and CDR2 is YYNGEE. CDR3 sequence (DNA): TGTGCCAGCAGCGTAGCCGGGAACCCCCCGTCTGAGCAGTACTTC. Translated, it gives CASSVAGNPPSEQYF.

The chain uses TRBV11-2 and TRBJ2-2; D uncertain. From germline, CDR1 is SGHAT and CDR2 FQNNGV. Trimming took off 3 bases at V and 4 bases at J, with 15 bases between the two ends. The CDR3 spans 16 residues. The CDR3 protein is CASSFQAGYGTGELFF. CDR3 bases: TGTGCCAGCAGCTTTCAAGCCGGGTATGGCACCGGGGAGCTGTTTTTT.